This section outlines one T cell receptor (beta chain) sequence together with its context. Its matching antigen is unknown. The record originates from a study of neurological immune-mediated disorders. Findings and caveats of the study: Whereas HTLV-1-associated myelopathy showed the most TCR clonal expansion, multiple sclerosis showed the least, with levels below those of healthy controls. The absence of shared CDR3 amino acid sequences among expanded clones across subjects suggests private repertoires in all groups.

Trimming at V came to 0 bases and at J to 4 bases, leaving 7 bases not matched to a gene. In germline, CDR1 is MNHNS, CDR2 SASEGT. The CDR3 spans 18 residues. Synthesis of cDNA was performed by 5'RACE using 10-nucleotide random UMIs. TCRdb processed the 5' RACE reads anew with MiXCR; each CDR3 protein has one entry. The sample contains around 18,000 distinct CDR3 sequences, 25% to 30% of which appear only once. The TCR originated in a man in his fifties or sixties with HTLV-1-associated myelopathy (HAM/TSP). Sequencing was done on a sample of PBMCs. This sequence joins TRBV6-1 and TRBJ2-5, with 14 bases lining up with TRBD2. CDR3 DNA sequence: TGTGCCAGCAGTGAAGCTGGACTAGCGGGGGGCCGGGTAGAGACCCAGTACTTC. Its protein product is CASSEAGLAGGRVETQYF.